The next 9 T cell receptor beta chains were all read from a single sample in a study of beta chain features in type 1 diabetes. Every isolated RNA sample was fully reverse transcribed, so sequencing captured expressed TCRB transcripts. Profiling relied on immunoSEQ multiplex PCR, and the TCRdb table lists in-frame clones only, not all of them. The table has over 700,000 clones, roughly 16% seen once. What was sequenced was naive CD4+ T cells from blood. The receptor source for this set is a woman younger than 30 in good health.

This clone came up a few times. The V gene is TRBV28, the J gene TRBJ2-1; D may be TRBD1 or TRBD2 (6 bases each). The CDR3 is made up of 16 amino acids. Per the germline V gene, CDR1 is MDHEN and CDR2 is SYDVKM. The ends were cut back, 6 bases at V and 0 bases at J, with 15 bases in the middle. CDR3 region: CASSKRGANSYNEQFF. CDR3 DNA sequence: TGTGCCAGCAGCAAAAGGGGGGCCAACTCCTACAATGAGCAGTTCTTC. Full variable domain (missing parts from reference TRBV28 and TRBJ2-1): DVKVTQSSRYLVKRTGEKVFLECVQDMDHENMFWYRQDPGLGLRLIYFSYDVKMKEKGDIPEGYSVSREKKERFSLILESASTNQTSMYLCASSKRGANSYNEQFFGPGTRLTVL.

The sample holds a few counts of this clone. This rearrangement joins TRBV7-9 to TRBJ2-1; TRBD1 matches 11 bases. The V gene end was trimmed by 6 bases and the J gene end by 5 bases; junction bases not matched to a gene: 6. CDR3 size: 15 residues. Looked up from germline, CDR1 is SEHNR and CDR2 is FQNEAQ (reference sequence). Written as DNA, the CDR3 is TGTGCCAGCAGACCGCTGGGACAGGGGGACAATGAGCAGTTCTTC. Its translation is CASRPLGQGDNEQFF.

This clone turned up a few times. This rearrangement joins TRBV10-3 to TRBJ2-7, with 11 bases fitting TRBD2. CDR3 length: 17 residues. Trimming cost V 4 bases and J 5 bases; bases outside gene matches: 13. Germline V CDR1 and CDR2: ENHRY, SYGVKD. CDR3 bases: TGTGCCATCAGTGGTGGTAGCGGGAGGGGCCGTGGGGACGAGCAGTACTTC. It translates to CAISGGSGRGRGDEQYF.

Remarks on this clone: At one end, the junction sequence differs from germline, possibly due to a read error. This chain uses TRBV10-2 with TRBJ2-4; D unresolved. Germline lookup yields CDR1 WSHSY and CDR2 SAAADI. CDR3 length equals 16 residues. As DNA, the CDR3 is TGCGCCCGCAGTGAGTCTCTAGGGTATACTAAAAACATTCAGTACTTC. Its protein product is CARSESLGYTKNIQYF.

This clone was counted once. The rearrangement uses TRBV18 and TRBJ1-2; TRBD1 matches at 9 bases. The CDR3 covers 14 residues. CDR1 is KGHSH, CDR2 LQKENI, per germline. Trimming removed 3 bases from V and 8 bases from J; junction bases left unmatched: 7. CDR3 loop: CASSPAEGTGGYTF. CDR3 nucleotide sequence: TGTGCCAGCTCACCGGCGGAGGGGACAGGGGGCTACACCTTC. Full variable domain (outside the CDR3, taken from reference TRBV18 and TRBJ1-2): NAGVMQNPRHLVRRRGQEARLRCSPMKGHSHVYWYRQLPEEGLKFMVYLQKENIIDESGMPKERFSAEFPKEGPSILRIQQVVRGDSAAYFCASSPAEGTGGYTFGSGTRLTVV.

The gene calls are TRBV15 and TRBJ2-1, with unresolved D. Trimming left V 4 bases short and J 0 bases short, with 10 bases between. The CDR3 contains 15 residues. Germline V lookup: CDR1 LNHNV, CDR2 YYDKDF (reference sequence). CDR3 DNA sequence: TGTGCCACCAGCATCCCCCCCAACTCCTACAATGAGCAGTTCTTC. The encoded protein is CATSIPPNSYNEQFF. Using reference TRBV15 and TRBJ2-1 for the parts outside the CDR3, the full variable domain is DAMVIQNPRYQVTQFGKPVTLSCSQTLNHNVMYWYQQKSSQAPKLLFHYYDKDFNNEADTPDNFQSRRPNTSFCFLDIRSPGLGDTAMYLCATSIPPNSYNEQFFGPGTRLTVL.

In this sample, this clone turned up a few times. The gene calls are TRBV7-2 and TRBJ2-5; TRBD1 or TRBD2 may be the D gene (5 bases each). Germline V CDR1 and CDR2: SGHTA, FQGNSA. V gave up 11 bases and J gave up 9 bases, with 28 bases separating them. The CDR3 sequence is 15 residues long. The DNA of the CDR3 is TGTGCCTGCGGTGTGGGGACGGCCCTGGGTGTCGCCCAGTACTTC. It specifies CACGVGTALGVAQYF. The variable domain in full, with the rest retrieved from reference TRBV7-2 and TRBJ2-5, is GAGVSQSPSNKVTEKGKDVELRCDPISGHTALYWYRQSLGQGLEFLIYFQGNSAPDKSGLPSDRFSAERTGGSVSTLTIQRTQQEDSAVYLCACGVGTALGVAQYFGPGTRLLVL.

This clone occurred a few times. The chain is built from TRBV9 and TRBJ2-7; D is uncertain. The V and J ends lost 0 bases and 3 bases respectively, with 13 bases between them. Looked up from germline, CDR1 is SGDLS and CDR2 is YYNGEE. The CDR3 totals 15 residues. This chain's CDR3 is CASSVGLGASYEQYF. As DNA, the CDR3 is TGTGCCAGCAGCGTAGGCTTAGGAGCCAGCTACGAGCAGTACTTC.

In its sample, this clone was seen a few times. Other DNA sequences in this specimen translate into the identical CDR3. This chain uses TRBV20-1 with TRBJ2-3, with unresolved D. V shed 3 bases and J shed 6 bases, with 4 bases lying between them. Germline loops: CDR1 DFQATT, CDR2 SNEGSKA (reference sequence). This CDR3 has 10 amino acids. CDR3 residues: CSASSDTQYF. DNA of the CDR3: TGCAGTGCTAGTTCTGATACGCAGTATTTT.